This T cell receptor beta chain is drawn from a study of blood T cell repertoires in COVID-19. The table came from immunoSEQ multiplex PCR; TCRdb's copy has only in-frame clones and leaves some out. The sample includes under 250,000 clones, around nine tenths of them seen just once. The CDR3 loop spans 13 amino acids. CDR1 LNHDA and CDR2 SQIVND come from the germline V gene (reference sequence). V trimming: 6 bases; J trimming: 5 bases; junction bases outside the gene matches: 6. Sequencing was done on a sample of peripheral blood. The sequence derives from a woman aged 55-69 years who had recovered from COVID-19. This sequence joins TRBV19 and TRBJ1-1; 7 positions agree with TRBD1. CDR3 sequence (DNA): TGTGCCAGTAGCGTACAGGGGAATACTGAAGCTTTCTTT. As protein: CASSVQGNTEAFF.